This T cell receptor (beta chain) was identified in a study of regulatory T cells in long-lasting Graves disease. Overall study results and limits: Newly diagnosed disease favored TRBV20-1 and TRBJ2-1 over persistent disease. Accuracy could have been hurt by small sample size.

This CDR3 is built from 13 residues. CDR1 SGHRS and CDR2 YFSETQ come from the germline V gene. In this sample, this clonotype turned up many times. Its cognate antigen is unknown. One junction end does not reproduce the germline sequence, and a read error may be involved. Investigators prepared the TCR beta libraries by applying iRepertoire HTBI primers and Arm-PCR of CDR3 regions. MiXCR was run by TCRdb on the multiplex PCR reads, yielding one entry per CDR3 protein. The sample lists approximately 470,000 distinct CDR3 sequences, about 17% seen once, with 10% to 15% in the top ten. Time point denoted: newly diagnosed GD, antithyroid drugs for less than 3 months. RNA isolated from PBMCs was used to make the TCR library. The same data also went into a second study, on T cells in Graves' hyperthyroidism and ophthalmopathy. That paper adds: Blood held most thyroid clonotypes expanded above 0.001 frequency.

The chain has TRBV5-1 and TRBJ2-7, with D perhaps TRBD2 (5 bases). Material: peripheral blood mononuclear cells (PBMCs), obtained at new diagnosis, from a patient treated with antithyroid drugs. This TCR came from a man aged 35 to 55 with Graves disease. CDR3 nucleotide sequence: TGTGCCAGCAGCTTAGTAGCTAGGAGGGAGCAGTACTTC. Its protein product is CASSLVARREQYF.